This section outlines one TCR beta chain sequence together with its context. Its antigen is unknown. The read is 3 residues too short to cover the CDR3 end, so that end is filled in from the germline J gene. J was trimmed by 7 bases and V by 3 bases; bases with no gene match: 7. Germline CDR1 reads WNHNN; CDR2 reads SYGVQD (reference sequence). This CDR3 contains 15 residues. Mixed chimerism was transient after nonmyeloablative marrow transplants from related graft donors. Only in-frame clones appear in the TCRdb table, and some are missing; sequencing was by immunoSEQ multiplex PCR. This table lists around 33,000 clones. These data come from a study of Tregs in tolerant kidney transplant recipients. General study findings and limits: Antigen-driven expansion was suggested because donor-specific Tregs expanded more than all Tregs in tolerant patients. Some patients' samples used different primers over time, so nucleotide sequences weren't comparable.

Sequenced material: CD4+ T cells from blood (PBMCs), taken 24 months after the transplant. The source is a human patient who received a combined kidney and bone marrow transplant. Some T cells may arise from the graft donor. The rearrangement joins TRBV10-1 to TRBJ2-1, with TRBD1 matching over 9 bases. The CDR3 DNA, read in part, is TGCGCCAGCAGTGATCCAGGACAGGGGCAGAATGAG. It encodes CASSDPGQGQNE. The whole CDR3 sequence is CASSDPGQGQNEQFF.